Presented here are 28 T cell receptor beta chains from one specimen sequenced in a study of T-cell reconstitution after alpha-beta-depleted transplantation in children. The TCRbeta library was prepared with unique molecular identifiers. TCRdb passed the PCR reads through MiXCR, listing each CDR3 protein once. The sample records hundreds of thousands of distinct CDR3 sequences, around 12% being singletons. This sample comprised PBMCs from the stem cell graft donor, obtained from the stem cell graft. These receptors were obtained from a human donor who donated a stem cell graft to a child with combined immunodeficiency.

V and J are TRBV7-9 and TRBJ2-7; D perhaps matches TRBD2 (6 bases). The CDR3 sequence is 11 residues long. The germline gives CDR1 SEHNR, CDR2 FQNEAQ (reference sequence). V gave up 7 bases and J gave up 6 bases, with 10 bases separating them. The CDR3 DNA reads TGTGCCAGCACTAACGGGGGCGAGCAGTACTTC. Its protein is CASTNGGEQYF.

The chain uses TRBV12-3 or TRBV12-4 and TRBJ1-2; D call uncertain. The germline V and J ends were trimmed by 8 bases and 5 bases, with 12 bases remaining between them. The CDR3 loop spans 12 amino acids. The CDR3 nucleotides are TGTGCCAGCGGCCGGTCGGAATATGGCTACACCTTC. This codes for CASGRSEYGYTF.

The sample holds many counts of this clonotype. J is TRBJ2-1 and V is TRBV9; D possibly corresponds to TRBD2 (5 bases). CDR1 is SGDLS and CDR2 is YYNGEE in the germline V gene. Trimming left V 4 bases short and J 5 bases short, with 16 bases between. This CDR3 comprises 15 residues. CDR3 nucleotides: TGTGCCAGCAGCCCCCGGGTTAGCGCGGACAATGAGCAGTTCTTC. Its protein is CASSPRVSADNEQFF.

This clonotype showed up just a few times. The chain recombines TRBV5-8 with TRBJ2-1; 14 nucleotides match TRBD2. Trimming cost V 0 bases and J 8 bases; bases outside gene matches: 1. The CDR3 length is 15 residues. The germline V gene has CDR1 SGHTS and CDR2 YDEGEE. CDR3 residues: CASSLVTSGRDEQFF. CDR3 coding DNA: TGTGCCAGCAGCTTGGTGACTAGCGGGAGGGATGAGCAGTTCTTC.

The gene calls are TRBV6-2 or TRBV6-3 and TRBJ2-1, with 14 bases lining up with TRBD2. V shed 4 bases and J 8 bases; nucleotides not matched to a gene: 7. Germline V CDR1 and CDR2: MNHEY, SVGEGT. This CDR3 is 16 amino acids long. CDR3 sequence: CASSSPGLAGDYEQFF. The DNA for the CDR3 is TGTGCCAGCAGTTCCCCGGGACTAGCGGGAGATTATGAGCAGTTCTTC.

This clonotype was observed a handful of times. The chain uses TRBV3-1 and TRBJ2-1; D ambiguous. Germline V lookup: CDR1 LGHDT, CDR2 YNNKEL (reference sequence). V was pared by 5 bases and J by 2 bases, with 13 bases between. The CDR3 consists of 15 residues. CDR3 loop: CASSESNTAYNEQFF. For the CDR3, the DNA is TGTGCCAGCAGCGAGAGCAATACAGCCTACAATGAGCAGTTCTTC.

The gene calls are TRBV6-2 or TRBV6-3 and TRBJ2-7; 8 nucleotides match TRBD2. Germline CDR1 reads MNHEY; CDR2 reads SVGEGT. The CDR3 covers 13 residues. J lost 2 bases, V lost 9 bases, and 6 bases had no gene match. This CDR3 is CASTGTRAYEQYF. The CDR3 bases are TGTGCCAGTACCGGGACTAGGGCCTACGAGCAGTACTTC.

This clonotype turned up a few times. The chain joins TRBV20-1 to TRBJ2-1; 11 nucleotides align to TRBD2. CDR3 length: 14 residues. Trimming cost V 3 bases and J 7 bases; bases outside gene matches: 5. Germline V gene lookup returns CDR1 DFQATT and CDR2 SNEGSKA (reference sequence). CDR3 nucleotide sequence: TGCAGTGCTAGTGGGGGACTAGCGGTGAATGAGCAGTTCTTC. This encodes CSASGGLAVNEQFF.

There are a few counts of this clonotype. The chain combines TRBV5-5 with TRBJ2-1; 12 bases align to TRBD2. The length of the CDR3 is 17 residues. V dropped 4 bases and J dropped 4; count of bases not matched to a gene: 9. Germline V gene sequence: CDR1 SGHKS, CDR2 YYEKEE (reference sequence). Here the CDR3 reads CASSMSPLAGGYNEQFF. The CDR3 DNA reads as TGTGCCAGCAGCATGTCCCCGCTAGCGGGGGGGTACAATGAGCAGTTCTTC.

V is TRBV18 and J is TRBJ1-5, with no clear D. Per the germline V gene, CDR1 is KGHSH and CDR2 is LQKENI. V was pared by 2 bases and J by 0 bases, with 11 bases between. This CDR3 comprises 16 residues. This chain's CDR3 is CASSPGSDTSNQPQHF. The CDR3 DNA is TGTGCCAGCTCACCAGGGAGTGATACTAGCAATCAGCCCCAGCATTTT. The whole variable domain, remainder taken from reference TRBV18 and TRBJ1-5, is NAGVMQNPRHLVRRRGQEARLRCSPMKGHSHVYWYRQLPEEGLKFMVYLQKENIIDESGMPKERFSAEFPKEGPSILRIQQVVRGDSAAYFCASSPGSDTSNQPQHFGDGTRLSIL.

This clonotype was found a few times. The genes are TRBV12-3 or TRBV12-4 and TRBJ1-2; D is perhaps TRBD1 (5 bases). The CDR3 loop spans 13 amino acids. The V end was cut by 7 bases, the J end by 4 bases, with 13 bases between. CDR3 sequence reads: CASTQGRPYGYTF. The CDR3 DNA reads TGTGCCAGCACCCAGGGCAGGCCCTATGGCTACACCTTC.

This clonotype was observed a handful of times. The genes are TRBV12-3 or TRBV12-4 and TRBJ1-5, with 7 bases identical to TRBD1. The V segment lost 5 bases and the J segment 1 base; nucleotides outside the gene matches: 5. The CDR3 loop spans 15 amino acids. The chain's CDR3 is CASSPNRGSNQPQHF. The CDR3 DNA reads TGTGCCAGCAGTCCGAACAGGGGAAGCAATCAGCCCCAGCATTTT.

The chain is built from TRBV2 and TRBJ2-3; 7 bases are shared with TRBD1. Trimming took 5 bases from V and 0 from J; bases not matched to a gene: 8. Looked up from germline, CDR1 is SNHLY and CDR2 is FYNNEI. There are 16 residues in the CDR3. CDR3 DNA sequence: TGTGCCAGCAGTCCTCGGACAGGTTTTAGCACAGATACGCAGTATTTT. This encodes CASSPRTGFSTDTQYF.

This clonotype was counted a few times. The J gene is TRBJ2-3, the V gene TRBV2; TRBD2 matches 13 bases. J was trimmed by 3 bases and V by 10 bases; bases with no gene match: 4. CDR1 and CDR2 from the germline V gene are SNHLY and FYNNEI. The CDR3 is 14 amino acids. The CDR3 protein is CAKQGLAGTDTQYF. Written as DNA, the CDR3 is TGTGCCAAGCAGGGACTAGCGGGAACAGATACGCAGTATTTT.

This clonotype was detected many times. The rearrangement links TRBV12-3 or TRBV12-4 to TRBJ1-4; TRBD1 might be the D (5 bases). This CDR3 has 13 amino acids. The V end lost 10 bases, the J end lost 7 bases, and 16 bases lay between the germline ends. The CDR3 DNA follows: TGTGCCACCAGGAGAGGGACGGGTGAAAAACTGTTTTTT. It specifies CATRRGTGEKLFF.

This clonotype was seen repeatedly, ten times or more. This rearrangement joins TRBV25-1 to TRBJ2-1; 9 nucleotides match TRBD2. The J segment lost 10 bases and the V segment lost 1 base, leaving 8 bases of the junction unmatched. There are 15 residues in the CDR3. Germline CDR1 MGHDK, CDR2 SYGVNS. The chain's CDR3 is CASSEWREGPTEQFF. The DNA of the CDR3 is TGTGCCAGCAGTGAATGGCGGGAGGGCCCAACGGAGCAGTTCTTC.

This clonotype was recorded a few times. The rearrangement uses TRBV5-1 and TRBJ1-1; 8 bases align to TRBD1. Germline V lookup: CDR1 SGHRS, CDR2 YFSETQ. CDR3 length: 17 amino acids. Germline trimming cut 0 bases from V and 0 bases from J; bases unmatched to any gene: 7. The CDR3 region has the DNA TGCGCCAGCAGCTTGGCCATCGCAGGGGGCATGAACACTGAAGCTTTCTTT. This translates into CASSLAIAGGMNTEAFF.

The chain uses TRBV19 and TRBJ2-7; D is possibly TRBD1 (6 bases). Germline CDR1 and CDR2: LNHDA and SQIVND (reference sequence). V gave up 3 bases and J gave up 2 bases, with 11 bases separating them. The CDR3 runs 14 residues. CDR3 sequence reads: CASSMMDSTYEQYF. The DNA of the CDR3 is TGTGCCAGTAGTATGATGGACAGCACCTACGAGCAGTACTTC. Full variable domain (outside the CDR3, taken from reference TRBV19 and TRBJ2-7): DGGITQSPKYLFRKEGQNVTLSCEQNLNHDAMYWYRQDPGQGLRLIYYSQIVNDFQKGDIAEGYSVSREKKESFPLTVTSAQKNPTAFYLCASSMMDSTYEQYFGPGTRLTVT.

This clonotype showed up just a few times. The chain combines TRBV7-9 with TRBJ2-3; the D gene is possibly TRBD2 (6 bases). V gave up 1 base and J gave up 4 bases, with 9 bases separating them. This CDR3 contains 14 residues. The germline V gene encodes CDR1 SEHNR and CDR2 FQNEAQ (reference sequence). The CDR3 DNA reads as TGTGCCAGCAGCTTAGGGGGACTCTCAGATACGCAGTATTTT. It yields the protein CASSLGGLSDTQYF.

This rearrangement joins TRBV5-1 to TRBJ2-5; no definite D call. The CDR3 loop spans 15 amino acids. CDR1 is SGHRS and CDR2 is YFSETQ in the germline V gene. Trimming left V 0 bases short and J 6 bases short, with 15 bases between. CDR3 protein: CASSLGSGFGQTQYF. CDR3 in DNA: TGCGCCAGCAGCTTGGGTTCGGGCTTCGGTCAGACCCAGTACTTC.

The chain has TRBV15 and TRBJ1-2; perhaps TRBD1 as D (6 bases). The CDR3 length is 14 residues. V gave up 5 bases and J gave up 6 bases, with 16 bases separating them. Germline V gives CDR1 LNHNV, CDR2 YYDKDF (reference sequence). The CDR3 reads CATSPPNRADGYTF. In nucleotides, the CDR3 is TGTGCCACCAGCCCACCGAACAGGGCCGATGGCTACACCTTC.

A few counts support this clonotype. The chain employs TRBV6-5 and TRBJ2-5; D might be TRBD1 (6 bases). Germline V lookup: CDR1 MNHEY, CDR2 SVGAGI. This CDR3 spans 14 amino acids. V dropped 0 bases and J dropped 1 base, with 6 bases sitting between them. Here the CDR3 DNA reads TGTGCCAGCAGTTACTCGACAGGCCAAGAGACCCAGTACTTC. Its translation is CASSYSTGQETQYF.

This sequence joins TRBV5-1 and TRBJ2-2; 9 nucleotides match TRBD1. This CDR3 spans 14 amino acids. V shed 7 bases, J shed 4 bases, and the junction held 5 bases outside the gene matches. The germline CDR1 and CDR2 sequences are SGHRS and YFSETQ. CDR3 nucleotide sequence: TGCGCCAGCTCGACAGGGGGAGGCACCGGGGAGCTGTTTTTT. As protein: CASSTGGGTGELFF.

This clonotype was observed many times. The chain employs TRBV9 and TRBJ2-7; 7 nucleotides line up with TRBD1. This CDR3 has 15 residues. V lost 3 bases, J lost 3 bases, and 9 bases stayed unmatched. Germline loops: CDR1 SGDLS, CDR2 YYNGEE. This chain's CDR3 is CASSATGLTGYEQYF. The CDR3 region has the DNA TGTGCCAGCAGCGCGACAGGGTTGACGGGCTACGAGCAGTACTTC.

This clonotype was seen ten or more times. The CDR3 loop is CSVEEQGTEAFF. CDR3 nucleotide sequence: TGCAGCGTTGAAGAACAGGGAACTGAAGCTTTCTTT. The rearrangement uses TRBV29-1 and TRBJ1-1; weak D call: TRBD1 (6 bases). CDR3 length: 12 residues. Between the trimmed V and J ends, which lost 0 bases and 5 bases, there was a span of 7 bases. The V gene's germline CDR1 is SQVTM and CDR2 ANQGSEA.

The chain couples TRBV5-1 to TRBJ1-1; TRBD1 is a possible D gene (6 bases). Germline V gene data show CDR1 as SGHRS and CDR2 as YFSETQ. The CDR3 spans 15 residues. V dropped 2 bases and J dropped 5 bases, with 16 bases sitting between them. CDR3 amino acids: CASSFGPGERTEAFF. The CDR3 DNA reads TGCGCCAGCAGCTTCGGACCAGGGGAACGGACTGAAGCTTTCTTT.

V is TRBV6-2 or TRBV6-3 and J is TRBJ2-5, with D possibly being TRBD1 or TRBD2 (5 bases each). This CDR3 spans 14 amino acids. The germline CDR1 and CDR2 sequences are MNHEY and SVGEGT. V was cut by 1 base and J by 3 bases, with 9 bases left in between. As DNA, the CDR3 is TGTGCCAGCAGTTACTTGGGACGGAAAGAGACCCAGTACTTC. This sequence encodes CASSYLGRKETQYF.

This clonotype was seen only once. For the CDR3, the DNA is TGTGCCAGCAGCTTGGGGGTTTGGGCCTACGAGCAGTACTTC. This gives the protein CASSLGVWAYEQYF. J is TRBJ2-7 and V is TRBV7-8, with D possibly called TRBD1 or TRBD2 (5 bases each). The length of the CDR3 is 14 residues. From germline, CDR1 is SGHVS and CDR2 FQNEAQ. V gave up 3 bases and J gave up 2 bases, with 11 bases separating them.